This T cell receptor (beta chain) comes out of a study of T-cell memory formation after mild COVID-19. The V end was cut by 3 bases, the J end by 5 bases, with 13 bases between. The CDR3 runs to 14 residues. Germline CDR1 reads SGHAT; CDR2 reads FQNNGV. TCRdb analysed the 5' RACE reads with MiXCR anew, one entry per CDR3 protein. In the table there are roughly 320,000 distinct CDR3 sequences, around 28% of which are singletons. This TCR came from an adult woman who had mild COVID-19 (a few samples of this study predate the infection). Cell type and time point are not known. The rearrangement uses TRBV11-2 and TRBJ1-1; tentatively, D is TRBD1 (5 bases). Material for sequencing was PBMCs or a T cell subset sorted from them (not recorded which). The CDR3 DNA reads TGTGCCAGCAGCTTCGGGGGTACGAGGACTGAAGCTTTCTTT. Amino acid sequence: CASSFGGTRTEAFF. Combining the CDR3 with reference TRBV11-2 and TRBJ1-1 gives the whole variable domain EAGVAQSPRYKIIEKRQSVAFWCNPISGHATLYWYQQILGQGPKLLIQFQNNGVVDDSQLPKDRFSAERLKGVDSTLKIQPAKLEDSAVYLCASSFGGTRTEAFFGQGTRLTVV.